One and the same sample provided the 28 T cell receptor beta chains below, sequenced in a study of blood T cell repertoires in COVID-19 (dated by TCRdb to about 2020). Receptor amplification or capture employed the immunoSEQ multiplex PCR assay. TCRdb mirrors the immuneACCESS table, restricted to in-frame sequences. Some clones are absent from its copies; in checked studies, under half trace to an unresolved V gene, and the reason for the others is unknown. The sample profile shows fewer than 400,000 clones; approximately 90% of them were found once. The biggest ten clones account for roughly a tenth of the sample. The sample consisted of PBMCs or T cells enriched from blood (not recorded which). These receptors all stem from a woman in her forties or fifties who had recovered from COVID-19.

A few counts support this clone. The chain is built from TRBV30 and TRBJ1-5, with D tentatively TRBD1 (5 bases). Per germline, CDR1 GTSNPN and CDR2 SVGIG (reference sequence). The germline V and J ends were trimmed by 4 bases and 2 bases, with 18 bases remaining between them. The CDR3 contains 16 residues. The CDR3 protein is CAWTPTGVGGNQPQHF. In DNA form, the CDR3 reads TGTGCCTGGACCCCAACGGGGGTCGGTGGCAATCAGCCCCAGCATTTT.

CDR3 protein: CASSSSPENIQYF. DNA of the CDR3: TGTGCCAGCAGTTCCAGTCCCGAAAACATTCAGTACTTC. The chain uses TRBV6-2 or TRBV6-3 and TRBJ2-4, with unresolved D. The CDR3 length is 13 residues. Trimming removed 4 bases from V and 5 bases from J, with 9 bases in between. From germline, CDR1 is MNHEY and CDR2 SVGEGT.

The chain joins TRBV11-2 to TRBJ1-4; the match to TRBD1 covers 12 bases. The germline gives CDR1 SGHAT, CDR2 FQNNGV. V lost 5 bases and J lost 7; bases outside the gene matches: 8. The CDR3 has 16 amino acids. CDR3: CASSPGQGAISEKLFF. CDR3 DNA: TGTGCCAGCAGCCCGGGACAGGGGGCGATTTCTGAAAAACTGTTTTTT.

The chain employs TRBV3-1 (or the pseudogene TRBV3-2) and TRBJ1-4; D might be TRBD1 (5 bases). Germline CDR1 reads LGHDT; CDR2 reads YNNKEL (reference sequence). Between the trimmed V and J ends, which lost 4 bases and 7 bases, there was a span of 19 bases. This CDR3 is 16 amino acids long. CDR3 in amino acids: CASSLGGGAVGEKLFF. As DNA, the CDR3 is TGTGCCAGCAGCCTCGGGGGAGGGGCCGTGGGTGAAAAACTGTTTTTT.

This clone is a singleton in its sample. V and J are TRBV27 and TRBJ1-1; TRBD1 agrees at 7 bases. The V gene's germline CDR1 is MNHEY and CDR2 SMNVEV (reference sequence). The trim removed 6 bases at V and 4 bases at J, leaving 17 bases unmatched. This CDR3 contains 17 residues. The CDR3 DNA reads TGTGCCAGCAGCTCACCTGGACAGGAGAACGCGGCCACTGAAGCTTTCTTT. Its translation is CASSSPGQENAATEAFF.

The CDR3 DNA is TGTGCCAGCAGCCACCCCCCGTTTGAGGGTACGGGGAATGAGCAGTTCTTC. It specifies CASSHPPFEGTGNEQFF. The chain recombines TRBV13 with TRBJ2-1; TRBD2 is a possible D gene (5 bases). This CDR3 contains 17 residues. Trimming took off 5 bases at V and 7 bases at J, with 24 bases between the two ends. Germline-derived CDR1 and CDR2 are PRHDT and FYEKMQ (reference sequence).

The CDR3 spells CASSERGGGQPQHF. CDR3 sequence (DNA): TGTGCCAGCAGTGAAAGGGGAGGAGGTCAGCCCCAGCATTTT. The gene calls are TRBV6-1 and TRBJ1-5, with D possibly matching TRBD1 (5 bases). Germline values: CDR1 MNHNS, CDR2 SASEGT. Deletions cut 2 bases from V and 6 bases from J, with 11 bases between. This CDR3 spans 14 amino acids.

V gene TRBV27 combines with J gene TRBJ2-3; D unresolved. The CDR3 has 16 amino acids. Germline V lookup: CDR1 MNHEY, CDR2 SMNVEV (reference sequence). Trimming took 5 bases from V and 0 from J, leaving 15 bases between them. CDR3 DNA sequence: TGTGCCAGCAGTAGCCCCCCCACTGATAGCACAGATACGCAGTATTTT. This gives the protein CASSSPPTDSTDTQYF.

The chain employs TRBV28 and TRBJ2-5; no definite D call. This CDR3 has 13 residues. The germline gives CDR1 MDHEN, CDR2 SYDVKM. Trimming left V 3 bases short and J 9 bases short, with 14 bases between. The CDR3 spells CASSFVGPSAQYF. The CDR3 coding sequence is TGTGCCAGCAGTTTCGTGGGTCCGAGCGCCCAGTACTTC.

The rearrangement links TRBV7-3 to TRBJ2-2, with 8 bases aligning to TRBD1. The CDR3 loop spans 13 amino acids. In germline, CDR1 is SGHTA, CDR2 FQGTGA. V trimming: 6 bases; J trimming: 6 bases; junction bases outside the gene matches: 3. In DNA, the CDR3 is TGTGCCAGCAGACCGACAGGGGCCGGGGAGCTGTTTTTT. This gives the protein CASRPTGAGELFF.

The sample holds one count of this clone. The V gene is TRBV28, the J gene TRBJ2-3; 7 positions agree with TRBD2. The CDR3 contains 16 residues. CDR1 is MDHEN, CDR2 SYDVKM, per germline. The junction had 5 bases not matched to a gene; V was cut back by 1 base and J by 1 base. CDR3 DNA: TGTGCCAGCAGTTTATTGGCGGGAGCGCGCACAGATACGCAGTATTTT. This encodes CASSLLAGARTDTQYF.

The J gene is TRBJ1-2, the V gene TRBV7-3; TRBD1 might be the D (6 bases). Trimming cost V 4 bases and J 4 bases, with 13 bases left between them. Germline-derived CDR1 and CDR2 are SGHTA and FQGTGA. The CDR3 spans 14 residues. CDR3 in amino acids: CASSSQGRGYGYTF. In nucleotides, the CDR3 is TGTGCCAGCAGCTCACAGGGTCGGGGCTATGGCTACACCTTC.

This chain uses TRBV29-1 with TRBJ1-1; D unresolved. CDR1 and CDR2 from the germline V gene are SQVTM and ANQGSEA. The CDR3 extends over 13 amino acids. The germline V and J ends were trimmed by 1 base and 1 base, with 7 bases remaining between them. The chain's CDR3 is CSVEVGRNTEAFF. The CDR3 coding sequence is TGCAGCGTTGAAGTAGGGAGGAACACTGAAGCTTTCTTT.

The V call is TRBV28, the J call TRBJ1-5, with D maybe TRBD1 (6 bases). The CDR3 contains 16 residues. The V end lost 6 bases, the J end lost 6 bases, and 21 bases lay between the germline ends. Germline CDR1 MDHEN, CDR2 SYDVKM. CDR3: CASSPPGVAVSQPQHF. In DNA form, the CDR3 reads TGTGCCAGCAGCCCCCCAGGGGTGGCTGTGTCTCAGCCCCAGCATTTT.

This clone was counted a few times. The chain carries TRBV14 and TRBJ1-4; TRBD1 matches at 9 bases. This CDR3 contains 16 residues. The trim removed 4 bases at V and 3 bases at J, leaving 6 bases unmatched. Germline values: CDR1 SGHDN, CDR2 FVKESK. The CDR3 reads CASSRGTGSPNEKLFF. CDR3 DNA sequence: TGTGCCAGCAGCCGGGGGACAGGGTCCCCTAATGAAAAACTGTTTTTT.

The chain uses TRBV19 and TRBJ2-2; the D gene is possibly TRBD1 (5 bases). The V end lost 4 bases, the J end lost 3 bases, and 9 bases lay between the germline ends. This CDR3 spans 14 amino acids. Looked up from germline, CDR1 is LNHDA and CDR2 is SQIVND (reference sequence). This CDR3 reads CASSTGSDTGELFF. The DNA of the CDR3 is TGTGCCAGTAGTACAGGGTCGGACACCGGGGAGCTGTTTTTT.

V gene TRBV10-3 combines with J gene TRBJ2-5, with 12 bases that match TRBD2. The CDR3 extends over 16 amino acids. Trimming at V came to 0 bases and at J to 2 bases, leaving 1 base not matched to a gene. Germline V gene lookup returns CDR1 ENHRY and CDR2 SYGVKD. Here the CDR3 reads CAISESGLAGQETQYF. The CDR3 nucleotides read TGTGCCATCAGTGAGTCAGGACTAGCGGGGCAAGAGACCCAGTACTTC.

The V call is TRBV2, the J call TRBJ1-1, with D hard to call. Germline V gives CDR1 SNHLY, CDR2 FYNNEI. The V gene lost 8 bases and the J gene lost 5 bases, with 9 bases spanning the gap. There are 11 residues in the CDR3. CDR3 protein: CASLRGTEAFF. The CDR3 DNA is TGTGCCAGCCTCCGGGGTACTGAAGCTTTCTTT.

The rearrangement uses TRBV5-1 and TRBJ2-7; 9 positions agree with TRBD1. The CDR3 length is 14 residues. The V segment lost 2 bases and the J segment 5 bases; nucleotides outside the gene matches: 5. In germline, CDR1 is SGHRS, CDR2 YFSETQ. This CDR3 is CASSFGTGRDEQYF. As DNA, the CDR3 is TGCGCCAGCAGCTTCGGGACAGGGCGAGACGAGCAGTACTTC.

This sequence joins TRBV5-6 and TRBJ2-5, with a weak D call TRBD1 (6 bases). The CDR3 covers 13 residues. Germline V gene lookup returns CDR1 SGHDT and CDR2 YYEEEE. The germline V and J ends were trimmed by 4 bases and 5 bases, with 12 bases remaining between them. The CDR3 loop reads CASSMQGRETQYF. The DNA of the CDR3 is TGTGCCAGCAGCATGCAGGGGCGGGAGACCCAGTACTTC. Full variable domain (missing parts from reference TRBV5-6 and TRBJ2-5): DAGVTQSPTHLIKTRGQQVTLRCSPKSGHDTVSWYQQALGQGPQFIFQYYEEEERQRGNFPDRFSGHQFPNYSSELNVNALLLGDSALYLCASSMQGRETQYFGPGTRLLVL.

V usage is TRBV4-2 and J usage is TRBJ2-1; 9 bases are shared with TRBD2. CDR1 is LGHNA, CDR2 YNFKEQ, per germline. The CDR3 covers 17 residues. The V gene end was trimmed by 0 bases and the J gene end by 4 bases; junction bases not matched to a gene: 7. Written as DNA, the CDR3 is TGTGCCAGCAGCCAAGATTTTAGCGGGGGACCGTACAATGAGCAGTTCTTC. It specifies CASSQDFSGGPYNEQFF.

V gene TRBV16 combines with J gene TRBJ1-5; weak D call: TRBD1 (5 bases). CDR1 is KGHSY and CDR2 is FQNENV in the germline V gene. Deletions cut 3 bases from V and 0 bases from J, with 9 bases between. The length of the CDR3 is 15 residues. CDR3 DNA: TGTGCCAGCAGCCAGGGGGGATCTAGCAATCAGCCCCAGCATTTT. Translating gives CASSQGGSSNQPQHF.

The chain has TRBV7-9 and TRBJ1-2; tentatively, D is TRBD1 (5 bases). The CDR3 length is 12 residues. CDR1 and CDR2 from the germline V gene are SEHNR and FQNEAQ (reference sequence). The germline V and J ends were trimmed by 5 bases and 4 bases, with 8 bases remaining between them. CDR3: CASSQDSYGYTF. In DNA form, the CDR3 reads TGTGCCAGCAGCCAAGACAGCTATGGCTACACCTTC.

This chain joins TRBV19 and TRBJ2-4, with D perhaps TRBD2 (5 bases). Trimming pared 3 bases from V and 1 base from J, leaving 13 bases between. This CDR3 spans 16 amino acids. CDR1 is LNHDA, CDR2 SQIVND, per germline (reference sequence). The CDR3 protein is CASSMGWTSAKNIQYF. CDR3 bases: TGTGCCAGTAGTATGGGTTGGACTTCGGCCAAAAACATTCAGTACTTC. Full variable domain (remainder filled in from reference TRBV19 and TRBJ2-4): DGGITQSPKYLFRKEGQNVTLSCEQNLNHDAMYWYRQDPGQGLRLIYYSQIVNDFQKGDIAEGYSVSREKKESFPLTVTSAQKNPTAFYLCASSMGWTSAKNIQYFGAGTRLSVL.

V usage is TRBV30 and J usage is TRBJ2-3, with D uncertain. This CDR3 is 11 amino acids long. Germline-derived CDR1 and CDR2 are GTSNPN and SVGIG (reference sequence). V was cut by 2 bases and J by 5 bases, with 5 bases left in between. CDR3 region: CAWSLQDTQYF. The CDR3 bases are TGTGCCTGGAGTTTACAAGATACGCAGTATTTT.

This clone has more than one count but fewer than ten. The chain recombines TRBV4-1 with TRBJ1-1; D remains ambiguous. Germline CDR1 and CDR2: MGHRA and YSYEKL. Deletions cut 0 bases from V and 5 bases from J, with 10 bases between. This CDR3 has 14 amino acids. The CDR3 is CASSQDPRETEAFF. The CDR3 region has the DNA TGCGCCAGCAGCCAAGATCCCCGGGAGACTGAAGCTTTCTTT.

The CDR3 nucleotides read TGTGCCTGGAGTATAGCGGTTCAGCCCCAGCATTTT. Its translation: CAWSIAVQPQHF. The chain is built from TRBV30 and TRBJ1-5; D gene uncertain. V gave up 2 bases and J gave up 6 bases, with 8 bases separating them. Germline V gives CDR1 GTSNPN, CDR2 SVGIG (reference sequence). This CDR3 is built from 12 residues.

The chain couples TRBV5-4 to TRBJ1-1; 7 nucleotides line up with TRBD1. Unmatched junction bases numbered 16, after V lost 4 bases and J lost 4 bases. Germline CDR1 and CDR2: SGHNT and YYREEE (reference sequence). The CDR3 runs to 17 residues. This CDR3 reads CASSGGKLTGVGTEAFF. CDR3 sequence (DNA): TGTGCCAGCAGCGGGGGGAAACTAACAGGGGTTGGCACTGAAGCTTTCTTT. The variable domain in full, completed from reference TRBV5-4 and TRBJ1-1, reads ETGVTQSPTHLIKTRGQQVTLRCSSQSGHNTVSWYQQALGQGPQFIFQYYREEENGRGNFPPRFSGLQFPNYSSELNVNALELDDSALYLCASSGGKLTGVGTEAFFGQGTRLTVV.